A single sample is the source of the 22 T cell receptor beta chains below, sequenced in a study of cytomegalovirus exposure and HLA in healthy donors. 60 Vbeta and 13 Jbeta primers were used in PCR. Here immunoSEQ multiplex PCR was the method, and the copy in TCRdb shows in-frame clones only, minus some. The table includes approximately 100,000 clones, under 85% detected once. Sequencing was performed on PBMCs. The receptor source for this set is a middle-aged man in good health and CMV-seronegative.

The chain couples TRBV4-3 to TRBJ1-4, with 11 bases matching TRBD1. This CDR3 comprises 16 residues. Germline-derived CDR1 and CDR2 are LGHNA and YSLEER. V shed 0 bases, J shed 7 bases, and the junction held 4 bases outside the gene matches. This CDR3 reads CASSQDLGTGGEKLFF. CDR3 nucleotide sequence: TGCGCCAGCAGCCAAGATCTAGGGACAGGGGGTGAAAAACTGTTTTTT.

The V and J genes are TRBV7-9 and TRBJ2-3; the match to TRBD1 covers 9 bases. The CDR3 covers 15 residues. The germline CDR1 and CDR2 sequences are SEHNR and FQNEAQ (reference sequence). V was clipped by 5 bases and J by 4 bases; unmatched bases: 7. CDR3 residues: CASSPPGQGPDTQYF. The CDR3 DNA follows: TGTGCCAGCAGCCCCCCGGGACAGGGACCAGATACGCAGTATTTT.

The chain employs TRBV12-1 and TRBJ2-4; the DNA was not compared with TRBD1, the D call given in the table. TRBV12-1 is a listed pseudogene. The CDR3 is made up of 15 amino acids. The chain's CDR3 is CASSFAGLAKNIQYF. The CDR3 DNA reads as TGTGCCAGCAGCTTCGCAGGGCTCGCCAAAAACATTCAGTACTTC.

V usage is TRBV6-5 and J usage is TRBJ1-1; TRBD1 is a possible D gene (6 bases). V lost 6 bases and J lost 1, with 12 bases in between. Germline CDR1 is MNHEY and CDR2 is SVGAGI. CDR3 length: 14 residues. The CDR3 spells CASRPPTGNTEAFF. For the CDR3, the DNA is TGTGCCAGCAGGCCCCCGACAGGGAACACTGAAGCTTTCTTT.

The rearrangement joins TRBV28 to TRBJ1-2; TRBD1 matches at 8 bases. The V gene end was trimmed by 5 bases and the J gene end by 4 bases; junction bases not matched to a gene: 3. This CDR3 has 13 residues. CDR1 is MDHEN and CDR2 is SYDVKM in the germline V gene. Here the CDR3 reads CASSRTGPYGYTF. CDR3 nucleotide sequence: TGTGCCAGCAGTAGGACAGGGCCCTATGGCTACACCTTC.

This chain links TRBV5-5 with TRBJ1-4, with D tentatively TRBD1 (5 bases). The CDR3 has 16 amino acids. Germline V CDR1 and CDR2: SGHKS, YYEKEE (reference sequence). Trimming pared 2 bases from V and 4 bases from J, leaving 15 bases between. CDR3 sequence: CASSLKPTGLNEKLFF. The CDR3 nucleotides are TGTGCCAGCAGCTTAAAACCCACGGGACTTAATGAAAAACTGTTTTTT. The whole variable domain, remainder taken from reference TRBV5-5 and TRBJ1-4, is DAGVTQSPTHLIKTRGQQVTLRCSPISGHKSVSWYQQVLGQGPQFIFQYYEKEERGRGNFPDRFSARQFPNYSSELNVNALLLGDSALYLCASSLKPTGLNEKLFFGSGTQLSVL.

CDR3 nucleotides: TGTGCCAGCTCACAAGCAACAGGGAATTCTGGCCAGCCCCAGCATTTT. Its protein is CASSQATGNSGQPQHF. The chain joins TRBV18 to TRBJ1-5; possibly TRBD1 for D (6 bases). With 4 bases removed from V and 7 bases from J, the gap between germline ends came to 20 bases. Germline V CDR1 and CDR2: KGHSH, LQKENI. The CDR3 runs to 16 residues.

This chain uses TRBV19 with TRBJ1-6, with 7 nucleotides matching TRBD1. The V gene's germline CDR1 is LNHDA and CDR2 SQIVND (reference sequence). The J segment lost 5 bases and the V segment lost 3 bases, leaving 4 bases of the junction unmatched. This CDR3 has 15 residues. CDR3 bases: TGTGCCAGTAGTATTCAGGGGGTCCATAATTCACCCCTCCACTTT. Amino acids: CASSIQGVHNSPLHF.

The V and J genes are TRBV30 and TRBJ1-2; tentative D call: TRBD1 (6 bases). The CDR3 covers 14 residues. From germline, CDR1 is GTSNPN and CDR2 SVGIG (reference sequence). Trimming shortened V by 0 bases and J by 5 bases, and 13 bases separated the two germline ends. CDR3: CAWSVLTGGYGYTF. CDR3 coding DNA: TGTGCCTGGAGTGTTTTGACAGGTGGTTATGGCTACACCTTC.

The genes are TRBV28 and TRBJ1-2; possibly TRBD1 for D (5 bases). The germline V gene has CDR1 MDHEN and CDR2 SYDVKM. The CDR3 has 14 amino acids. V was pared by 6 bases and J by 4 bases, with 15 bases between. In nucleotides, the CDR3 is TGTGCCAGCAGCAAGGGGAGGCGCGGCTATGGCTACACCTTC. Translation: CASSKGRRGYGYTF.

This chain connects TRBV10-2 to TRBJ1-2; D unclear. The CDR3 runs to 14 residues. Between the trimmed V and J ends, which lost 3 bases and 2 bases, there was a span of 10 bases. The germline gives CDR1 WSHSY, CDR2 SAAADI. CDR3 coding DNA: TGCGCCAGCAGTGATAGTGGCGGGAACTATGGCTACACCTTC. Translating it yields CASSDSGGNYGYTF.

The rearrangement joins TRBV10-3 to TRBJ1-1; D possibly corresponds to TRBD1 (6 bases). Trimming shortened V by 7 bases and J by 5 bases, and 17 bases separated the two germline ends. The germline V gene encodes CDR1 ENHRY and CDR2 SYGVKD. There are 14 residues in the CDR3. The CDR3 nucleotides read TGTGCCATCAAGCAACAGGGAGAAAGGACTGAAGCTTTCTTT. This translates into CAIKQQGERTEAFF.

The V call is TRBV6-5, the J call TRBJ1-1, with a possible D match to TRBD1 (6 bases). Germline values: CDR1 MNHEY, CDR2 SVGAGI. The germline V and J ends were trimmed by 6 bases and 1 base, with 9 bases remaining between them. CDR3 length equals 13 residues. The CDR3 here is CASRLTGNTEAFF. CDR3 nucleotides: TGTGCCAGCAGGCTGACAGGGAACACTGAAGCTTTCTTT.

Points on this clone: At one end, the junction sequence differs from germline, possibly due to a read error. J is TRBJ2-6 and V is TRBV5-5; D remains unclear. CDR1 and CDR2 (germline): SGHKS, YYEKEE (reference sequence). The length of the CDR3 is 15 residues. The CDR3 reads CANSFSVSGANVLTF. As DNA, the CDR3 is TGTGCCAACAGCTTTTCGGTCTCTGGGGCCAACGTCCTGACTTTC.

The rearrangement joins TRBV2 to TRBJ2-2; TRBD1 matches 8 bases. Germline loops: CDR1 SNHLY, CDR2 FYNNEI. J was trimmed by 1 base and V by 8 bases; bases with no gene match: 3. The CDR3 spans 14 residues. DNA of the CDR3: TGTGCCAGCGATGGGACAGGGAACACCGGGGAGCTGTTTTTT. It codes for CASDGTGNTGELFF.

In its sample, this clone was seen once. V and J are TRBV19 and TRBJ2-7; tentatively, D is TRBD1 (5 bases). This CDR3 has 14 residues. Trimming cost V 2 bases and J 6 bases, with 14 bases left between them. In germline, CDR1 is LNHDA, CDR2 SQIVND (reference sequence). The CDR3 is CASSISYSGAEQYF. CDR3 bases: TGTGCCAGTAGTATAAGTTATTCTGGGGCCGAGCAGTACTTC.

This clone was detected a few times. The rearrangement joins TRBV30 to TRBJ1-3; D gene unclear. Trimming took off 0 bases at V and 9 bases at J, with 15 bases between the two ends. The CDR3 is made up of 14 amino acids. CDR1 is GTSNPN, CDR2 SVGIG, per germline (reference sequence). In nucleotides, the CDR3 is TGTGCCTGGAGTGTACTGGACCGGGAAGGCACCATATATTTT. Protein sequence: CAWSVLDREGTIYF.

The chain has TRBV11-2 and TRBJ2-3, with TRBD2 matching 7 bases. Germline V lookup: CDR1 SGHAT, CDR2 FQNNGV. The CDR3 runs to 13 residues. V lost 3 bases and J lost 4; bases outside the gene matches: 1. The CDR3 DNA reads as TGTGCCAGCAGCTTGGGAGGGGCAGATACGCAGTATTTT. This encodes CASSLGGADTQYF. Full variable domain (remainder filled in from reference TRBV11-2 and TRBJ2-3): EAGVAQSPRYKIIEKRQSVAFWCNPISGHATLYWYQQILGQGPKLLIQFQNNGVVDDSQLPKDRFSAERLKGVDSTLKIQPAKLEDSAVYLCASSLGGADTQYFGPGTRLTVL.

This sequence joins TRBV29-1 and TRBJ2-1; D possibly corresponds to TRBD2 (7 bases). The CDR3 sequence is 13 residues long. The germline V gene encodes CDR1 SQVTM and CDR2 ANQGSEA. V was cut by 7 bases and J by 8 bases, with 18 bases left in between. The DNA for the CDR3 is TGCAGCGCGTACGGGGGGCCAGGGGATGAGCAGTTCTTC. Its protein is CSAYGGPGDEQFF.

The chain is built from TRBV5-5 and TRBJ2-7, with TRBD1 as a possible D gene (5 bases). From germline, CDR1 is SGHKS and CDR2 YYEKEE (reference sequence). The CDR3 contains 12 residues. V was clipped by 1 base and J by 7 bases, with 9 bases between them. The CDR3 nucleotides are TGTGCCAGCAGCTTGACAGGCCTGGAGCAGTACTTC. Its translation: CASSLTGLEQYF. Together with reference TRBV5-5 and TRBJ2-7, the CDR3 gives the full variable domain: DAGVTQSPTHLIKTRGQQVTLRCSPISGHKSVSWYQQVLGQGPQFIFQYYEKEERGRGNFPDRFSARQFPNYSSELNVNALLLGDSALYLCASSLTGLEQYFGPGTRLTVT.

In nucleotides, the CDR3 is TGTGCCAGCAGCTTATCCTCTAGCGGCAATGAGCAGTTCTTC. Encoded protein: CASSLSSSGNEQFF. This chain connects TRBV7-9 to TRBJ2-1; TRBD2 matches at 7 bases. After removal of 2 bases from V and 6 bases from J, the junction contained 4 bases not matched to a gene. The CDR3 runs 14 residues. CDR1 is SEHNR, CDR2 FQNEAQ, per germline (reference sequence).

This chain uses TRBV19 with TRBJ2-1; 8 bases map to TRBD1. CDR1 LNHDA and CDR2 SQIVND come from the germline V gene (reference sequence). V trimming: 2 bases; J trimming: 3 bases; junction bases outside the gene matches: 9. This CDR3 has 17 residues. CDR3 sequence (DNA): TGTGCCAGTAGTATAAACCCTGTGGGACAGGTCTACAATGAGCAGTTCTTC. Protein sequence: CASSINPVGQVYNEQFF.